The 11 T cell receptor beta chains reported below all come from one sample, sequenced in a study of relationships among human T cell subsets listed by TCRdb under 2010. Library creation used multiplex PCR. These reads were obtained on a 454 GS FLX. Semiquantitative ARM-PCR was used to amplify the TCR alpha and beta CDR3 regions from mRNA. In ARM-PCR, tagged nested gene-specific primers were applied first, and communal superprimers then carried out the exponential amplification. TCRdb cleaned the public reads at Q25 with fastp, built clones with MiXCR and kept in-frame beta chains. When rows share a CDR3 protein, they turn into one entry using the most common DNA and genes. This sample lists about 4,700 distinct CDR3 sequences; 65% to 85% were detected once. The ten largest clones add up to around 30% of the sample. The sequenced sample consisted of total T cells sorted from blood. The cell subset or site label corresponds to: CD3+ T cells in general. The receptors stem from a man between 35 and 55 years old in good health.

This chain uses TRBV10-2 with TRBJ2-1; D is perhaps TRBD2 (5 bases). The CDR3 length is 14 residues. Germline V gene data show CDR1 as WSHSY and CDR2 as SAAADI. Trimming shortened V by 10 bases and J by 4 bases, and 17 bases separated the two germline ends. As DNA, the CDR3 is TGCGCCACACACGGCGCAGGACTTTACAATGAGCAGTTCTTC. Protein: CATHGAGLYNEQFF.

This clonotype was counted a single time. V and J are TRBV4-2 and TRBJ1-1, with D unresolved. The CDR3 covers 15 residues. The V and J ends lost 4 bases and 5 bases respectively, with 17 bases between them. The germline gives CDR1 LGHNA, CDR2 YNFKEQ. CDR3 sequence reads: CASSPTDEQVTEAFF. CDR3 sequence (DNA): TGTGCCAGCAGCCCAACCGATGAGCAGGTTACTGAAGCTTTCTTT.

The chain is built from TRBV2 and TRBJ2-2; no reliable D call. This CDR3 has 14 residues. CDR1 and CDR2 from the germline V gene are SNHLY and FYNNEI. Trimming pared 3 bases from V and 5 bases from J, leaving 10 bases between. In DNA form, the CDR3 reads TGTGCCAGCAGTGAGGGGATCGGTACCGGGGAGCTGTTTTTT. This gives the protein CASSEGIGTGELFF.

This chain links TRBV6-5 with TRBJ2-7; the match to TRBD1 covers 10 bases. The CDR3 is made up of 15 amino acids. V was pared by 6 bases and J by 5 bases, with 10 bases of the junction left unmatched. CDR1 MNHEY and CDR2 SVGAGI come from the germline V gene. As DNA, the CDR3 is TGTGCCAGCAGCCCCGGGACAGGGGTTGGCCACGAGCAGTACTTC. Its protein product is CASSPGTGVGHEQYF.

The V and J genes are TRBV30 and TRBJ2-1; 8 nucleotides agree with TRBD2. The CDR3 is 15 amino acids. In germline, CDR1 is GTSNPN, CDR2 SVGIG (reference sequence). V was clipped by 0 bases and J by 10 bases; unmatched bases: 11. Here the CDR3 DNA reads TGTGCCTGGAGTGTGGTAGCGGGATTCCAAAGCGAGCAGTTCTTC. This encodes CAWSVVAGFQSEQFF.

V gene TRBV28 combines with J gene TRBJ1-2; TRBD1 matches at 7 bases. V lost 5 bases to trimming and J lost 7 bases; unmatched junction nucleotides: 13. The CDR3 is made up of 15 amino acids. Looked up from germline, CDR1 is MDHEN and CDR2 is SYDVKM. For the CDR3, the DNA is TGTGCCAGCAGTGGCACCAGACAGGGTCCCTCTGGCTACACCTTC. Residues: CASSGTRQGPSGYTF.

The genes are TRBV28 and TRBJ2-7; 13 positions match TRBD2. CDR3 length equals 15 residues. Germline V CDR1 and CDR2: MDHEN, SYDVKM. With 6 bases clipped from V and 3 bases from J, the junction kept 5 bases outside the gene matches. The DNA for the CDR3 is TGTGCCAGCAGAGAACGACTAGCGGGGGGCTACGAGCAGTACTTC. Its protein is CASRERLAGGYEQYF.

J is TRBJ2-7 and V is TRBV28, with D unresolved. The CDR3 contains 11 residues. The V end was cut by 6 bases, the J end by 5 bases, with 8 bases between. Germline V lookup: CDR1 MDHEN, CDR2 SYDVKM. DNA for the CDR3: TGTGCCAGCAGCGGCTTCCACGAGCAGTACTTC. Residues: CASSGFHEQYF.

The gene calls are TRBV29-1 and TRBJ1-1; D not certain. The V gene's germline CDR1 is SQVTM and CDR2 ANQGSEA. Trimming shortened V by 4 bases and J by 2 bases, and 11 bases separated the two germline ends. This CDR3 region has 13 residues. Here the CDR3 DNA reads TGCAGCGTTGTAAGAGGGATCAACACTGAAGCTTTCTTT. This gives the protein CSVVRGINTEAFF.

This clonotype came up once. Here the CDR3 DNA reads TGTGCCAGCCCACCTCGGACGGATGTCATGAACACTGAAGCTTTCTTT. Translation: CASPPRTDVMNTEAFF. V is TRBV2 and J is TRBJ1-1; D unclear. Germline assignment: CDR1 SNHLY and CDR2 FYNNEI. Trimming took 8 bases from V and 0 from J, leaving 19 bases between them. CDR3 size: 16 residues.

This chain connects TRBV19 to TRBJ2-1; possibly TRBD2 for D (5 bases). Per the germline V gene, CDR1 is LNHDA and CDR2 is SQIVND (reference sequence). The CDR3 runs to 15 residues. The V gene lost 2 bases and the J gene lost 4 bases, with 12 bases spanning the gap. The CDR3 here is CASSISSLGYNEQFF. CDR3 nucleotides: TGTGCCAGTAGTATATCTAGCCTAGGGTACAATGAGCAGTTCTTC.